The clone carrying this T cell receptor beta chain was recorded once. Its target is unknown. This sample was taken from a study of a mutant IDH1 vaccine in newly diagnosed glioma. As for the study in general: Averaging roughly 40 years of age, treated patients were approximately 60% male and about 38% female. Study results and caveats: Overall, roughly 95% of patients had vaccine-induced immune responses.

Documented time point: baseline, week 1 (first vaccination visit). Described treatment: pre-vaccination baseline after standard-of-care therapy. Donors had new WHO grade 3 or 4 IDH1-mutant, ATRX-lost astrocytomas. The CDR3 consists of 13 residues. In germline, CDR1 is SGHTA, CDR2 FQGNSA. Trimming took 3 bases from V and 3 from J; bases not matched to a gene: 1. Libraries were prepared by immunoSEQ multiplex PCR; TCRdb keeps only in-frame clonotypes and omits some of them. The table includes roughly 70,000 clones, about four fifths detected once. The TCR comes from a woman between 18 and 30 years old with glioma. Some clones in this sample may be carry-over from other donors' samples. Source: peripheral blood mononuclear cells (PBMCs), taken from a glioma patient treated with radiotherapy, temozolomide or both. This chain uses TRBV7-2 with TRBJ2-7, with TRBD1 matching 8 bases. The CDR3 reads CASSFGQGYEQYF. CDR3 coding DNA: TGTGCCAGCAGCTTCGGACAGGGCTACGAGCAGTACTTC.